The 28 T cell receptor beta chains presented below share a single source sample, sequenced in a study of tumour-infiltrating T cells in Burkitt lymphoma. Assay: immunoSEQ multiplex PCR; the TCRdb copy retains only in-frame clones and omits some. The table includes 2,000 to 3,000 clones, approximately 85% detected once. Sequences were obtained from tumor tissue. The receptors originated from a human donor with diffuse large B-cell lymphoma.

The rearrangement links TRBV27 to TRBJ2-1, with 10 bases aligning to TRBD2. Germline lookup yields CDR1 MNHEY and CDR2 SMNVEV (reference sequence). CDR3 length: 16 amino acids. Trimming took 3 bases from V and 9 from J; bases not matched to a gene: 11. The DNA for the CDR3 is TGTGCCAGCAGTTTTGAATCCAGCGGGAGGGTGAGTGAGCAGTTCTTC. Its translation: CASSFESSGRVSEQFF.

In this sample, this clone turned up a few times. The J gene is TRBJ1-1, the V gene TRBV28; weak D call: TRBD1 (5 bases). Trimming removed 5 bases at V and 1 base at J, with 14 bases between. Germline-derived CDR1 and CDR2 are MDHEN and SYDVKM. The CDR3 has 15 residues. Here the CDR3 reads CASSIRQTGNTEAFF. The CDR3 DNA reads TGTGCCAGCAGTATCCGACAAACAGGGAACACTGAAGCTTTCTTT. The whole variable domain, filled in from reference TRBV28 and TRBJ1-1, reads DVKVTQSSRYLVKRTGEKVFLECVQDMDHENMFWYRQDPGLGLRLIYFSYDVKMKEKGDIPEGYSVSREKKERFSLILESASTNQTSMYLCASSIRQTGNTEAFFGQGTRLTVV.

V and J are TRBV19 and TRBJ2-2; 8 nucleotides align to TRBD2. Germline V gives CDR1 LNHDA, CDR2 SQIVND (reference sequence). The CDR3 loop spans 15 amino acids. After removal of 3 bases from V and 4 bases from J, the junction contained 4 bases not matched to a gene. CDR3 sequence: CASSIGLAGTGELFF. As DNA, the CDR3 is TGTGCCAGTAGTATCGGGCTAGCGGGCACCGGGGAGCTGTTTTTT. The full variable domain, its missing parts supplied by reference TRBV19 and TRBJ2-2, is DGGITQSPKYLFRKEGQNVTLSCEQNLNHDAMYWYRQDPGQGLRLIYYSQIVNDFQKGDIAEGYSVSREKKESFPLTVTSAQKNPTAFYLCASSIGLAGTGELFFGEGSRLTVL.

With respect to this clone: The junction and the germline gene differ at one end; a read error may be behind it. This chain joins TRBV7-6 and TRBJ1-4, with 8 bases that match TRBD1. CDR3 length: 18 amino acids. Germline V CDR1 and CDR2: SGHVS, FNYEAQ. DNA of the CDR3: TGTGCCAGCCGCTTAGGGCAGGGGGCCTTCTCAACTAATGAAAAACTGTTTTTT. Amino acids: CASRLGQGAFSTNEKLFF.

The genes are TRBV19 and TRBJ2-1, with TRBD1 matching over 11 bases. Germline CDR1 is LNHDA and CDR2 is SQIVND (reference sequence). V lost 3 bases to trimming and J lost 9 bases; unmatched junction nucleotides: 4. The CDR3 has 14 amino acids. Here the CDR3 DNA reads TGTGCCAGTAGTATGGACAGGGGGCTTGGTGAGCAGTTCTTC. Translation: CASSMDRGLGEQFF.

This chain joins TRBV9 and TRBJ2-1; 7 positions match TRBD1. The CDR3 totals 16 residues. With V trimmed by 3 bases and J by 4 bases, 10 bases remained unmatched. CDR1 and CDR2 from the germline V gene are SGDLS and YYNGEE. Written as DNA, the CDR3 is TGTGCCAGCAGCGCCTCCGGGACAGCTTTTTACAATGAGCAGTTCTTC. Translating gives CASSASGTAFYNEQFF.

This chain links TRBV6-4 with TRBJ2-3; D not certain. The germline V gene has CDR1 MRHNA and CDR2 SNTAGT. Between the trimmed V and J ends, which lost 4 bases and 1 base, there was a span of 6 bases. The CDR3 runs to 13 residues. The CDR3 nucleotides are TGTGCCAGCAGTGGGCAGGGCACAGATACGCAGTATTTT. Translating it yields CASSGQGTDTQYF.

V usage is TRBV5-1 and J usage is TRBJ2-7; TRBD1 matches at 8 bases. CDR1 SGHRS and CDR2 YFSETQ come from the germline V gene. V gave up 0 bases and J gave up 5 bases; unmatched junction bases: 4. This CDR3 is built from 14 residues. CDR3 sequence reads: CASSLETGADEQYF. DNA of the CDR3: TGCGCCAGCAGCTTGGAGACAGGGGCCGACGAGCAGTACTTC.

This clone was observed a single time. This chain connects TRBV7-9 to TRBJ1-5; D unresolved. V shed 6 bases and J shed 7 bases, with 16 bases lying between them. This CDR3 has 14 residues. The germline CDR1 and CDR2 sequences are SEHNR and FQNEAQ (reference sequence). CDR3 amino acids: CASSSPGKGQPQHF. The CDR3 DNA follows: TGTGCCAGCAGTTCGCCCGGAAAGGGCCAGCCCCAGCATTTT.

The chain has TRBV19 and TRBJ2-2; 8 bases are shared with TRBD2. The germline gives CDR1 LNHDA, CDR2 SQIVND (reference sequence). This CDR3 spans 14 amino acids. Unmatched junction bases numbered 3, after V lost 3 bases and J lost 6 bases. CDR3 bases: TGTGCCAGTAGTATCAGCGGGAGCCCCGGGGAGCTGTTTTTT. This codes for CASSISGSPGELFF.

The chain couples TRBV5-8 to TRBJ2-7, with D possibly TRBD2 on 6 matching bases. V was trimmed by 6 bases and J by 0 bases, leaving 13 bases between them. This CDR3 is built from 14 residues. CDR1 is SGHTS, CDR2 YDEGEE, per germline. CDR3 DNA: TGTGCCAGCACGCCCGGGAGTAACTCCTACGAGCAGTACTTC. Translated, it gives CASTPGSNSYEQYF.

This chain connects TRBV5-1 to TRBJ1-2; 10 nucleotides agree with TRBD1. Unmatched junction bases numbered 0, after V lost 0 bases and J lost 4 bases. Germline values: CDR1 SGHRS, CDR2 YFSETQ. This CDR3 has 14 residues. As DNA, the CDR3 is TGCGCCAGCAGCTTGGGGACAGGGGGCTATGGCTACACCTTC. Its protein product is CASSLGTGGYGYTF.

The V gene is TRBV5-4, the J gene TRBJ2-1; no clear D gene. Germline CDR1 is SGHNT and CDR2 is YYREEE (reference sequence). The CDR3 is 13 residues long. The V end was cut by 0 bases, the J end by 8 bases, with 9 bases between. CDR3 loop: CASSLGPADEQFF. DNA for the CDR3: TGTGCCAGCAGCTTGGGGCCGGCTGATGAGCAGTTCTTC.

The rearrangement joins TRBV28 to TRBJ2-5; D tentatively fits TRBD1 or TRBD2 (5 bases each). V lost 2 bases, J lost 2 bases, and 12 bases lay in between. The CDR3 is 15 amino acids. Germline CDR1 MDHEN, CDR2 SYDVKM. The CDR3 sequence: CASSLTGAKQETQYF. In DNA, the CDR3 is TGTGCCAGCAGTTTAACCGGGGCAAAACAAGAGACCCAGTACTTC.

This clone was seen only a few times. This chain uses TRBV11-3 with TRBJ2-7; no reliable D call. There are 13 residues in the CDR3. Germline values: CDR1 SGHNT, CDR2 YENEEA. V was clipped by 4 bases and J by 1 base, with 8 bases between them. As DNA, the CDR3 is TGTGCCAGCAGCTCCTGGGGTTCCTACGAGCAGTACTTC. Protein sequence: CASSSWGSYEQYF.

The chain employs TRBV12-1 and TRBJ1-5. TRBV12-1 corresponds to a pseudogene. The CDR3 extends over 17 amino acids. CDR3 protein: CASSFVSVGNSNQPQHF. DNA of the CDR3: TGTGCCAGCAGCTTTGTTTCGGTAGGTAATAGCAATCAGCCCCAGCATTTT.

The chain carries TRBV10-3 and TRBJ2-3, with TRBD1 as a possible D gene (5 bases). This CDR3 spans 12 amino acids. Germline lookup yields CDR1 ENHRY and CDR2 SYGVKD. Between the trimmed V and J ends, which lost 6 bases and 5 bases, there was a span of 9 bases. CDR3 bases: TGTGCCATCAGGGGTAGGGGAGATACGCAGTATTTT. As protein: CAIRGRGDTQYF.

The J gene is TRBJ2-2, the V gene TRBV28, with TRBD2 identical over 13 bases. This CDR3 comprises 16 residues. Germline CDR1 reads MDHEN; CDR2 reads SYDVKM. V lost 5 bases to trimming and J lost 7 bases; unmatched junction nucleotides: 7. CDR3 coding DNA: TGTGCCAGCAGTCAATGGACTAGCGGGAGCGACGGGGAGCTGTTTTTT. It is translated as CASSQWTSGSDGELFF.

CDR3 in amino acids: CASLDRVKSEAFF. The CDR3 DNA is TGTGCCAGCTTGGACAGGGTAAAGTCTGAAGCTTTCTTT. The chain carries TRBV28 and TRBJ1-1, with 8 bases aligning to TRBD1. The CDR3 contains 13 residues. Germline assignment: CDR1 MDHEN and CDR2 SYDVKM. Unmatched junction bases numbered 8, after V lost 8 bases and J lost 6 bases. Full variable domain (rest looked up from reference TRBV28 and TRBJ1-1): DVKVTQSSRYLVKRTGEKVFLECVQDMDHENMFWYRQDPGLGLRLIYFSYDVKMKEKGDIPEGYSVSREKKERFSLILESASTNQTSMYLCASLDRVKSEAFFGQGTRLTVV.

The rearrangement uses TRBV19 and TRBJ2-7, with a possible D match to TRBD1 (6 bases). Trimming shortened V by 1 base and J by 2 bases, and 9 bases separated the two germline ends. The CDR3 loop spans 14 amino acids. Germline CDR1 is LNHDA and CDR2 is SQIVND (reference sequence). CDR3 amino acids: CASSIGTATYEQYF. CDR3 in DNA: TGTGCCAGTAGTATAGGGACAGCAACCTACGAGCAGTACTTC.

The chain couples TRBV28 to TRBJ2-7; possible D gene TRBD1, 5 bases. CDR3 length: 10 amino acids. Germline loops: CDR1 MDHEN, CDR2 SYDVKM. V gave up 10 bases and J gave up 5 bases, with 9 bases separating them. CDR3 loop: CATRDNEQYF. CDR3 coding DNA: TGTGCCACCAGGGATAACGAGCAGTACTTC.

Here the CDR3 reads CASSLVAGGRDTQYF. DNA of the CDR3: TGTGCCAGCAGCTTAGTGGCTGGGGGCAGAGATACGCAGTATTTT. The genes are TRBV7-2 and TRBJ2-3, with D possibly being TRBD1 (6 bases). Per the germline V gene, CDR1 is SGHTA and CDR2 is FQGNSA. The CDR3 runs to 15 residues. V lost 1 base and J 5 bases, leaving 13 bases between the germline ends.

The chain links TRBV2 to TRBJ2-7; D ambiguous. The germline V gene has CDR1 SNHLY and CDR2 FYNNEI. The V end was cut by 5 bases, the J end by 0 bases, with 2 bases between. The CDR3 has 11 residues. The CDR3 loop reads CASSYSYEQYF. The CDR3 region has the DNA TGTGCCAGCAGTTACTCCTACGAGCAGTACTTC.

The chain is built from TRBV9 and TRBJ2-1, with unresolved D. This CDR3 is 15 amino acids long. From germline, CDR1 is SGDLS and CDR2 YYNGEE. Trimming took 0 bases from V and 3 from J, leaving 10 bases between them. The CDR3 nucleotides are TGTGCCAGCAGCGTAGGTACAGAGCGCTACAATGAGCAGTTCTTC. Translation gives CASSVGTERYNEQFF. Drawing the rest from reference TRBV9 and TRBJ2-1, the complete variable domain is DSGVTQTPKHLITATGQRVTLRCSPRSGDLSVYWYQQSLDQGLQFLIQYYNGEERAKGNILERFSAQQFPDLHSELNLSSLELGDSALYFCASSVGTERYNEQFFGPGTRLTVL.

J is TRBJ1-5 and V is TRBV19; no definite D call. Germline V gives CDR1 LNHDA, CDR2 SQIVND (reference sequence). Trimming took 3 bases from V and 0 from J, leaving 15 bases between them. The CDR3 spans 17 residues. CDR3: CASSIGRGYNSNQPQHF. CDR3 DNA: TGTGCCAGTAGTATTGGCCGCGGGTATAATAGCAATCAGCCCCAGCATTTT.

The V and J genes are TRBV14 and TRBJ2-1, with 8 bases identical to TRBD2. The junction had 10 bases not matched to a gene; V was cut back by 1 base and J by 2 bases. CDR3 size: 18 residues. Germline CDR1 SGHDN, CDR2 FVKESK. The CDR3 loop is CASSQGEGREAPYNEQFF. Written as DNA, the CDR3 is TGTGCCAGCAGCCAAGGGGAAGGGCGGGAGGCTCCCTACAATGAGCAGTTCTTC.

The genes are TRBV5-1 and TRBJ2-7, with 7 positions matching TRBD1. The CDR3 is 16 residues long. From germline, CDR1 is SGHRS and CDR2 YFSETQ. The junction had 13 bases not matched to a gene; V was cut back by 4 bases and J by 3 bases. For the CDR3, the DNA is TGCGCCAGCAGCGCCGGCCCTTTCCGGGACAGCTACGAGCAGTACTTC. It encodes CASSAGPFRDSYEQYF.

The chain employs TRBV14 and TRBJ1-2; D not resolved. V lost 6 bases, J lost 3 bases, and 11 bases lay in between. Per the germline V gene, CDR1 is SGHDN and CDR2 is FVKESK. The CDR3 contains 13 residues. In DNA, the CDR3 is TGTGCCAGCAGTCCCGTCCCGGACTATGGCTACACCTTC. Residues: CASSPVPDYGYTF.